This entry lists 20 T cell receptor beta chains sequenced from one sample in a study of T cells expressing NK-cell markers. TCRdb reworked the 5' RACE reads into one entry per CDR3 protein, no DNA. The sample table sets out 500,000 or so distinct CDR3 sequences. Sequenced: blood T cells: a sorted CD56 or NKG2C T cell subset, CD4+ or CD8+ T cells, or bulk PBMC T cells (not recorded which). These receptors came from a man aged 18 to 30 in good health.

The V gene is TRBV12-3 or TRBV12-4, the J gene TRBJ2-1; the D call of TRBD2 rests on TCRdb alone, since no DNA is present to check it. This CDR3 contains 15 residues. CDR3 region: CASSFLETSGNEQFF.

V and J are TRBV12-3 or TRBV12-4 and TRBJ2-7; without DNA, the TCRdb call of TRBD2 cannot be checked. This CDR3 is 16 amino acids long. This CDR3 is CASSPSGSGYSYEQYF.

V and J are TRBV7-9 and TRBJ2-7. CDR1 and CDR2 (germline): SEHNR, FQNEAQ (reference sequence). The CDR3 extends over 15 amino acids. CDR3: CASSLFSAKPSEQYF.

The V gene is TRBV29-1, the J gene TRBJ2-1; TCRdb reports TRBD2, a call that lacks DNA to check it against. The CDR3 is 17 residues long. Germline V CDR1 and CDR2: SQVTM, ANQGSEA. This CDR3 reads CSVPGALAGLTYNEQFF.

The CDR3 loop is CASSFLPLAGGPDTQYF. The V call is TRBV27, the J call TRBJ2-3; the TCRdb call, TRBD2, lacks DNA for checking. Germline CDR1 is MNHEY and CDR2 is SMNVEV (reference sequence). The CDR3 length is 17 residues.

The genes are TRBV29-1 and TRBJ2-6. Germline V gene data show CDR1 as SQVTM and CDR2 as ANQGSEA. CDR3 size: 14 residues. The CDR3 is CSVSDPSGANVLTF.

The chain couples TRBV4-2 to TRBJ2-1. CDR1 LGHNA and CDR2 YNFKEQ come from the germline V gene. CDR3 length: 16 amino acids. CDR3 region: CASSPHRQSSYNEQFF.

The chain has TRBV14 and TRBJ2-7; TCRdb's D call, TRBD1, is unchecked because there is no DNA. Germline assignment: CDR1 SGHDN and CDR2 FVKESK. The CDR3 runs 15 residues. The CDR3 loop is CASSQGHPGSYEQYF.

The CDR3 spells CASSFRGRGTGELFF. The genes are TRBV28 and TRBJ2-2; TCRdb's assignment of TRBD1 cannot be checked, as there is no DNA. CDR1 is MDHEN, CDR2 SYDVKM, per germline. The CDR3 is made up of 15 amino acids.

V gene TRBV6-2 or TRBV6-3 combines with J gene TRBJ2-3; without DNA, the TCRdb call of TRBD1 cannot be checked. The CDR3 is 16 amino acids. The germline gives CDR1 MNHEY, CDR2 SVGEGT. CDR3 sequence reads: CASSWAETGGRDTQYF.

This chain uses TRBV7-9 with TRBJ2-7; lacking DNA, the TRBD1 call made by TCRdb goes unchecked. The length of the CDR3 is 17 residues. Germline-derived CDR1 and CDR2 are SEHNR and FQNEAQ (reference sequence). The CDR3: CASSYLAPGTESYEQYF.

The chain carries TRBV7-2 and TRBJ2-7. Germline CDR1 and CDR2: SGHTA and FQGNSA. This CDR3 contains 13 residues. CDR3 residues: CASTTTAFYEQYF.

This chain uses TRBV12-3 or TRBV12-4 with TRBJ1-6. The CDR3 loop spans 17 amino acids. The CDR3 here is CASSSRRRPIYNSPLHF.

The gene calls are TRBV6-4 and TRBJ2-2; as DNA is missing, the TRBD2 call by TCRdb cannot be tested. This CDR3 contains 16 residues. CDR1 MRHNA and CDR2 SNTAGT come from the germline V gene. The chain's CDR3 is CASSDSLVMNTGELFF.

The chain has TRBV20-1 and TRBJ1-2; TCRdb names TRBD1, which stays unverified in the absence of DNA. The CDR3 has 14 residues. Germline V lookup: CDR1 DFQATT, CDR2 SNEGSKA (reference sequence). The CDR3: CSARGDPEGYGYTF.

The chain employs TRBV6-5 and TRBJ2-3; TCRdb's D call, TRBD1, is unchecked because there is no DNA. The germline V gene encodes CDR1 MNHEY and CDR2 SVGAGI. This CDR3 region has 15 residues. CDR3 sequence reads: CASSYNGGRRDTQYF.

V usage is TRBV4-2 and J usage is TRBJ1-2. Germline assignment: CDR1 LGHNA and CDR2 YNFKEQ. This CDR3 contains 14 residues. This CDR3 reads CASSQDGANYGYTF.

This rearrangement joins TRBV3-1 to TRBJ2-7; the D gene TCRdb calls, TRBD1, cannot be checked with no DNA. The CDR3 has 15 residues. Per the germline V gene, CDR1 is LGHDT and CDR2 is YNNKEL (reference sequence). CDR3 loop: CASSRRDGGPYEQYF.

The chain employs TRBV20-1 and TRBJ2-2; as DNA is missing, the TRBD2 call by TCRdb cannot be tested. This CDR3 region has 15 residues. Germline V gives CDR1 DFQATT, CDR2 SNEGSKA (reference sequence). The CDR3 loop is CSARGLGLSPGELFF.

This chain uses TRBV27 with TRBJ2-2; the D gene TCRdb calls, TRBD1, cannot be checked with no DNA. CDR1 is MNHEY and CDR2 is SMNVEV in the germline V gene (reference sequence). The length of the CDR3 is 16 residues. CDR3: CASSPHPGENTGELFF.